One sample yielded the 11 T cell receptor beta chains listed below, sequenced in a study of blood T cells in healthy people across ages. Then a second PCR, running about 6 to 12 cycles, was carried out with a sample-barcoded 5' primer and a J-beta primer mix. TCRdb reprocessed the 5' RACE reads via MiXCR and lists one record per CDR3 protein. Among about 1.5 million distinct CDR3 sequences listed, 42% were seen once. The sequenced material came from blood. These receptors all come from a woman between 18 and 29 years old in good health.

V and J are TRBV7-9 and TRBJ1-2; D uncertain. CDR1 is SEHNR and CDR2 is FQNEAQ in the germline V gene (reference sequence). Trimming shortened V by 7 bases and J by 5 bases, and 26 bases separated the two germline ends. This CDR3 contains 17 residues. As DNA, the CDR3 is TGTGCCAGCACCCCTAGCTTATGGATGGGCAGCCATTATGGCTACACCTTC. Its translation: CASTPSLWMGSHYGYTF.

This chain connects TRBV4-2 to TRBJ1-2, with 9 bases identical to TRBD1. CDR1 is LGHNA and CDR2 is YNFKEQ in the germline V gene. The CDR3 consists of 16 residues. Losses at the gene ends were 2 bases for V and 5 bases for J; bases not matched to a gene: 9. DNA for the CDR3: TGTGCCAGCAGCCAACCCGATACAGGGGGCCCTTATGGCTACACCTTC. It codes for CASSQPDTGGPYGYTF.

This clonotype was seen a handful of times. The V call is TRBV6-2 or TRBV6-3, the J call TRBJ2-3; TRBD2 matches 9 bases. Germline V gene lookup returns CDR1 MNHEY and CDR2 SVGEGT. The V segment lost 0 bases and the J segment 9 bases; nucleotides outside the gene matches: 13. The length of the CDR3 is 17 residues. This chain's CDR3 is CASSYSLAGIPHETQYF. The DNA of the CDR3 is TGTGCCAGCAGTTACTCGCTAGCGGGGATCCCGCACGAGACGCAGTATTTT.

In this sample, this clonotype turned up many times. The rearrangement uses TRBV6-2 or TRBV6-3 and TRBJ2-1; 7 bases align to TRBD1. CDR1 and CDR2 from the germline V gene are MNHEY and SVGEGT. The length of the CDR3 is 15 residues. Germline trimming cut 6 bases from V and 4 bases from J; bases unmatched to any gene: 9. The CDR3 sequence: CASSIRDRDYNEQFF. As DNA, the CDR3 is TGTGCCAGCAGCATCCGGGACAGAGATTACAATGAGCAGTTCTTC.

CDR3 in amino acids: CSAFPLIGDISTDTQYF. The CDR3 nucleotides are TGCAGTGCTTTCCCACTCATAGGGGACATTAGCACAGATACGCAGTATTTT. J is TRBJ2-3 and V is TRBV20-1; perhaps TRBD1 as D (6 bases). Trimming removed 5 bases at V and 0 bases at J, with 21 bases between. CDR1 and CDR2 from the germline V gene are DFQATT and SNEGSKA (reference sequence). This CDR3 has 17 residues.

A remark on this clonotype: At one boundary the junction diverges from the germline segment, which might be a read error. The gene calls are TRBV3-1 and TRBJ2-3; D is perhaps TRBD2 (5 bases). This CDR3 region has 15 residues. Germline CDR1 reads LGHDT; CDR2 reads YNNKEL (reference sequence). This chain's CDR3 is CASSSGLLFTDTLYF. The CDR3 DNA follows: TGTGCCAGCAGCTCCGGACTCCTCTTCACAGATACGCTGTATTTT.

This clonotype has a handful of counts. The gene calls are TRBV5-5 and TRBJ1-2; the D is unclear. CDR1 is SGHKS, CDR2 YYEKEE, per germline (reference sequence). V gave up 1 base and J gave up 8 bases, with 18 bases separating them. This CDR3 is 15 amino acids long. CDR3 nucleotide sequence: TGTGCCAGCAGCTTGAGTGTGACCGAGCCTTGGGGCTACACCTTC. Amino acids: CASSLSVTEPWGYTF. The variable domain in full, with the rest retrieved from reference TRBV5-5 and TRBJ1-2, is DAGVTQSPTHLIKTRGQQVTLRCSPISGHKSVSWYQQVLGQGPQFIFQYYEKEERGRGNFPDRFSARQFPNYSSELNVNALLLGDSALYLCASSLSVTEPWGYTFGSGTRLTVV.

The CDR3 loop reads CASARIHRVGVSRPQHF. CDR3 nucleotide sequence: TGTGCCAGCGCGCGGATCCACAGGGTGGGTGTAAGCCGGCCCCAGCATTTT. The chain uses TRBV6-2 or TRBV6-3 and TRBJ1-5, with D possibly matching TRBD1 (6 bases). Trimming took 8 bases from V and 9 from J, leaving 29 bases between them. The CDR3 consists of 17 residues. Germline CDR1 is MNHEY and CDR2 is SVGEGT.

This clonotype was found many times. V gene TRBV7-2 combines with J gene TRBJ2-1; 11 bases are a match to TRBD2. The CDR3 loop spans 15 amino acids. V trimming: 3 bases; J trimming: 3 bases; junction bases outside the gene matches: 1. Germline V lookup: CDR1 SGHTA, CDR2 FQGNSA. This chain's CDR3 is CASSLLAGGYNEQFF. The CDR3 coding sequence is TGTGCCAGCAGCTTGCTAGCGGGGGGCTACAATGAGCAGTTCTTC.

The chain employs TRBV13 and TRBJ2-5, with TRBD2 matching 9 bases. V was pared by 5 bases and J by 3 bases, with 13 bases of the junction left unmatched. Germline CDR1 reads PRHDT; CDR2 reads FYEKMQ (reference sequence). This CDR3 has 17 amino acids. This CDR3 is CASSPGLAQIGEETQYF. DNA of the CDR3: TGTGCCAGCAGCCCGGGACTAGCCCAGATTGGAGAAGAGACCCAGTACTTC.

This clonotype was observed a few times. This sequence joins TRBV18 and TRBJ2-1; 8 bases are a match to TRBD2. V gave up 5 bases and J gave up 5 bases; unmatched junction bases: 8. The germline V gene has CDR1 KGHSH and CDR2 LQKENI. The CDR3 is 15 amino acids. Here the CDR3 DNA reads TGTGCCAGCTCATTGACTCCGGGACTAGACAATGAGCAGTTCTTC. Translated, it gives CASSLTPGLDNEQFF.